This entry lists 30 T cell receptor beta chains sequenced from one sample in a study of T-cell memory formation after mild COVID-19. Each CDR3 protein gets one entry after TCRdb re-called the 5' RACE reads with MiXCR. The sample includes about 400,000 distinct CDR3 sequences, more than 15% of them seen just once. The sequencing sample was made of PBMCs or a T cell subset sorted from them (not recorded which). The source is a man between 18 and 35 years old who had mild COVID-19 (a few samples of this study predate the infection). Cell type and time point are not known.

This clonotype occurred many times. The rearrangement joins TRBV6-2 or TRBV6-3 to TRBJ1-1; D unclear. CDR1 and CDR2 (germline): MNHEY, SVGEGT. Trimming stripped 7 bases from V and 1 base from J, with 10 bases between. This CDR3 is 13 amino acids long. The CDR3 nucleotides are TGTGCCAGCACCAACGGGAGGAACACTGAAGCTTTCTTT. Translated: CASTNGRNTEAFF.

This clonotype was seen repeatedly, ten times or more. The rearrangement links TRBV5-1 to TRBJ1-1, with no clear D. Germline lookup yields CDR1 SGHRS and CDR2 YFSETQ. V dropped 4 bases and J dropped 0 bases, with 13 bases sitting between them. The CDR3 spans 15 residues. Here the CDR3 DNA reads TGCGCCAGCAGCCAAGGGAATTCCATGAACACTGAAGCTTTCTTT. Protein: CASSQGNSMNTEAFF. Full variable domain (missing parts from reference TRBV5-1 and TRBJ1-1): KAGVTQTPRYLIKTRGQQVTLSCSPISGHRSVSWYQQTPGQGLQFLFEYFSETQRNKGNFPGRFSGRQFSNSRSEMNVSTLELGDSALYLCASSQGNSMNTEAFFGQGTRLTVV.

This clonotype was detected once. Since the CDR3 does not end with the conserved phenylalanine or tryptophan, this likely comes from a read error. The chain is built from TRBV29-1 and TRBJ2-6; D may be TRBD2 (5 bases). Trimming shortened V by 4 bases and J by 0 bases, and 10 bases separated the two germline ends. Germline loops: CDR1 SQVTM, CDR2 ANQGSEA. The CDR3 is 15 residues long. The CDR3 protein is CSVVSGYSGANVLTL. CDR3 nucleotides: TGCAGCGTTGTGAGCGGCTACTCTGGGGCCAACGTCCTGACTTTA.

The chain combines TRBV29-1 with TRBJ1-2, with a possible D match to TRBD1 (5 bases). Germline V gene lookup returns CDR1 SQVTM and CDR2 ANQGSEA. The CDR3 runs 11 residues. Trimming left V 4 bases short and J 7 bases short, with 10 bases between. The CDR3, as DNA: TGCAGCGTTGGAGACAGTTCTGGCTACACCTTC. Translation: CSVGDSSGYTF.

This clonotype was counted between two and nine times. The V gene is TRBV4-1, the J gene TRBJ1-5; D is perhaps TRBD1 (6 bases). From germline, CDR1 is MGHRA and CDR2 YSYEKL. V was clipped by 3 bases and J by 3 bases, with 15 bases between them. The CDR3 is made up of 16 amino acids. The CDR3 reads CASSQVGHSNNQPQHF. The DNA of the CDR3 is TGCGCCAGCAGCCAGGTGGGACATTCCAACAATCAGCCCCAGCATTTT.

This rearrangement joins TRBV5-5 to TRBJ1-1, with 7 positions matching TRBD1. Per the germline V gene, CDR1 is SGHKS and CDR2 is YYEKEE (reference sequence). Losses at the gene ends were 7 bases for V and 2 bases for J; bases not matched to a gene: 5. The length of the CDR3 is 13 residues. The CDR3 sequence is CASGRDSNTEAFF. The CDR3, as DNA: TGTGCCAGCGGCCGGGACAGCAACACTGAAGCTTTCTTT.

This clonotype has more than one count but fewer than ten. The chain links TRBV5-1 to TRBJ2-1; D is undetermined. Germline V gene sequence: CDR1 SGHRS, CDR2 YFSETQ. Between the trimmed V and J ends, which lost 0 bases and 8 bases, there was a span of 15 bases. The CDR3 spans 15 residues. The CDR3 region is CASSLASLLGDEQFF. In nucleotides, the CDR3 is TGCGCCAGCAGCTTGGCAAGCCTCCTCGGCGATGAGCAGTTCTTC. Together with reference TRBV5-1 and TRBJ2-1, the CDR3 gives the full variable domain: KAGVTQTPRYLIKTRGQQVTLSCSPISGHRSVSWYQQTPGQGLQFLFEYFSETQRNKGNFPGRFSGRQFSNSRSEMNVSTLELGDSALYLCASSLASLLGDEQFFGPGTRLTVL.

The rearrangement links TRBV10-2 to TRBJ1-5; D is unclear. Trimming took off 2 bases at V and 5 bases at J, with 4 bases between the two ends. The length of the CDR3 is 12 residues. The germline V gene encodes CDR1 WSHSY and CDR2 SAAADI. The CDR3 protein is CASSEGDQPQHF. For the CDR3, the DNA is TGCGCCAGCAGTGAGGGGGATCAGCCCCAGCATTTT.

CDR3 sequence: CASSIAYWDSKRDTQYF. For the CDR3, the DNA is TGTGCCAGTAGTATAGCTTACTGGGACAGCAAGCGGGATACGCAGTATTTT. The rearrangement uses TRBV19 and TRBJ2-3; 7 nucleotides agree with TRBD1. Per germline, CDR1 LNHDA and CDR2 SQIVND (reference sequence). The CDR3 runs to 17 residues. Trimming at V came to 1 base and at J to 6 bases, leaving 13 bases not matched to a gene.

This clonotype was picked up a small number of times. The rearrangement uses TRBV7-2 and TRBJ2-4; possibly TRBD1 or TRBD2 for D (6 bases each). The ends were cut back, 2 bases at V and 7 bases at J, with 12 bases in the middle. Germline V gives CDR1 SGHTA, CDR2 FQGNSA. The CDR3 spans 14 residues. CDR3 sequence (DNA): TGTGCCAGCAGCTTATGGGGGGCGCAGAACATTCAGTACTTC. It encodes CASSLWGAQNIQYF.

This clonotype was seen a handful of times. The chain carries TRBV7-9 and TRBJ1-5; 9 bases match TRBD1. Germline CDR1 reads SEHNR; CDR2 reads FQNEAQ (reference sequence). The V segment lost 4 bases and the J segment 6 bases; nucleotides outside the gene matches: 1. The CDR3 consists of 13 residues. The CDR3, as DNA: TGTGCCAGCAGCTCACAGGGGGCTCAGCCCCAGCATTTT. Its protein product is CASSSQGAQPQHF.

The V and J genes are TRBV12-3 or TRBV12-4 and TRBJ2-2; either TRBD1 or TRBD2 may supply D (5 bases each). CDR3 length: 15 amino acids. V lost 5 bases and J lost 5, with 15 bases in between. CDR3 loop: CASSITGTITGELFF. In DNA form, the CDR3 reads TGTGCCAGCAGTATTACCGGGACGATTACCGGGGAGCTGTTTTTT.

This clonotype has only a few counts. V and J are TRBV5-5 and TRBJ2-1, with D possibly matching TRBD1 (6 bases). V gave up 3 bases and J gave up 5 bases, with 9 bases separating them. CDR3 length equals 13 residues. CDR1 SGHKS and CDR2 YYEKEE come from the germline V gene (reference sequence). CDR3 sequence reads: CASSSGQHNEQFF. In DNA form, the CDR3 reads TGTGCCAGCAGCTCCGGACAGCACAATGAGCAGTTCTTC. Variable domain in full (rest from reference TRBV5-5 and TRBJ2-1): DAGVTQSPTHLIKTRGQQVTLRCSPISGHKSVSWYQQVLGQGPQFIFQYYEKEERGRGNFPDRFSARQFPNYSSELNVNALLLGDSALYLCASSSGQHNEQFFGPGTRLTVL.

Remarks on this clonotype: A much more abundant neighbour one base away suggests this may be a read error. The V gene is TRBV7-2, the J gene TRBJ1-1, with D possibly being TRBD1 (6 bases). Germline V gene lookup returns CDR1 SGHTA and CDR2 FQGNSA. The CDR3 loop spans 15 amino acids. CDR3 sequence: CSSSPPGHWNTEAFF. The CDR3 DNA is TGTTCCAGCAGTCCACCGGGACACTGGAACACTGAAGCTTTCTTT.

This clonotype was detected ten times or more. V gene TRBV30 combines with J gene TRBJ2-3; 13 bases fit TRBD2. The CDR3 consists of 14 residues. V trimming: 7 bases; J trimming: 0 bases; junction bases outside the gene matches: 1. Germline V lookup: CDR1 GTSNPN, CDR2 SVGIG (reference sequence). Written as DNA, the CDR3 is TGTGCCTCGGGACTAGCGGGGAGCACAGATACGCAGTATTTT. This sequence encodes CASGLAGSTDTQYF.

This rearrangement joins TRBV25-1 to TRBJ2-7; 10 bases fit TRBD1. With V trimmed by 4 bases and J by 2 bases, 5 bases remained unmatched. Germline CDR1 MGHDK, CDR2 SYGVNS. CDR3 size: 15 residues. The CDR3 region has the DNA TGTGCCAGCAGTGGAACCGGGACAGGGGCCTACGAGCAGTACTTC. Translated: CASSGTGTGAYEQYF.

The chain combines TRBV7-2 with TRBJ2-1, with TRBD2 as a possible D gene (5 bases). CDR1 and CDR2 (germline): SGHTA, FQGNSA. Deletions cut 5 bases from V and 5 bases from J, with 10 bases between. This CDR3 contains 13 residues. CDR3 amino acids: CASSIGLDNEQFF. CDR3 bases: TGTGCCAGCAGCATCGGACTGGACAATGAGCAGTTCTTC. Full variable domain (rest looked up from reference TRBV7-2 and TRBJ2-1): GAGVSQSPSNKVTEKGKDVELRCDPISGHTALYWYRQSLGQGLEFLIYFQGNSAPDKSGLPSDRFSAERTGGSVSTLTIQRTQQEDSAVYLCASSIGLDNEQFFGPGTRLTVL.

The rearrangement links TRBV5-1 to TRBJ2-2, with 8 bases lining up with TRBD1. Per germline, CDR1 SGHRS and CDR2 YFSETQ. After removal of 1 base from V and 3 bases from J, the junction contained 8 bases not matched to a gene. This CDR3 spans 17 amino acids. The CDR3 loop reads CASSLMARGRDTGELFF. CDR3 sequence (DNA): TGCGCCAGCAGCTTGATGGCCAGGGGGCGCGACACCGGGGAGCTGTTTTTT. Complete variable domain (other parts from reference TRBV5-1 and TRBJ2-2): KAGVTQTPRYLIKTRGQQVTLSCSPISGHRSVSWYQQTPGQGLQFLFEYFSETQRNKGNFPGRFSGRQFSNSRSEMNVSTLELGDSALYLCASSLMARGRDTGELFFGEGSRLTVL.

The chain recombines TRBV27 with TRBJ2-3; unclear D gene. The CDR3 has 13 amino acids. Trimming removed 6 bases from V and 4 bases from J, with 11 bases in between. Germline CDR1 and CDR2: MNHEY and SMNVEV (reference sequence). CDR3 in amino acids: CASSYATPDTQYF. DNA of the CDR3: TGTGCCAGCAGCTACGCCACGCCAGATACGCAGTATTTT.

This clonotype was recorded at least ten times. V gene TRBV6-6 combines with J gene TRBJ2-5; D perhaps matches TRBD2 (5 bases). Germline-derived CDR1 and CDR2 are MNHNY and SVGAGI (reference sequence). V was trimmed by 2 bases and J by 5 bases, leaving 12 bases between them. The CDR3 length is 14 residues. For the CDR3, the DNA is TGTGCCAGCAGTTACAGCCTAGCTGTCGAGACCCAGTACTTC. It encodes CASSYSLAVETQYF.

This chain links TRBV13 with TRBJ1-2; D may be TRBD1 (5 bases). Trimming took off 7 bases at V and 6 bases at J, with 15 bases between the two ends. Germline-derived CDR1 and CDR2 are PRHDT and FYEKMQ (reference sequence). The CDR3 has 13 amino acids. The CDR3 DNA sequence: TGTGCCAGCACACGGGGGGAATCCCATGGCTACACCTTC. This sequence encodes CASTRGESHGYTF.

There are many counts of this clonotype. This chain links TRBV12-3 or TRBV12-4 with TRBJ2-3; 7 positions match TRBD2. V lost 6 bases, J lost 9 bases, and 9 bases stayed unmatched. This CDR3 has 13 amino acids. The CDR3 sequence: CASSPGTKITQYF. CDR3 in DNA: TGTGCCAGCAGCCCCGGGACTAAGATAACGCAGTATTTT.

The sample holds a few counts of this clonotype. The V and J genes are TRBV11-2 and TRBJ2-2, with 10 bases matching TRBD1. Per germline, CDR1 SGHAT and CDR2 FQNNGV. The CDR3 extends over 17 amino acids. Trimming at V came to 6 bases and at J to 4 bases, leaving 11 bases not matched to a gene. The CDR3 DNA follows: TGTGCCAGCAGACCAGGTTCGGGACAGGGGACCACCGGGGAGCTGTTTTTT. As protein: CASRPGSGQGTTGELFF.

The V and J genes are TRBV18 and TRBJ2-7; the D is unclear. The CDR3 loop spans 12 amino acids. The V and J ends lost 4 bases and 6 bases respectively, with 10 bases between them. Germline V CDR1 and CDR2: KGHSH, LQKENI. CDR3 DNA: TGTGCCAGCTCACTCCAAGGGCGCGAGCAGTACGTC. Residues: CASSLQGREQYV.

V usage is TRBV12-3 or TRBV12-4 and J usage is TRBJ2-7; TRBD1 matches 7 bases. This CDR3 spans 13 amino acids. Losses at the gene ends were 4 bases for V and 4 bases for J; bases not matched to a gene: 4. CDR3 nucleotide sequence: TGTGCCAGCAGTTCCCACAGGGGTTACGAGCAGTACTTC. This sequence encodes CASSSHRGYEQYF.

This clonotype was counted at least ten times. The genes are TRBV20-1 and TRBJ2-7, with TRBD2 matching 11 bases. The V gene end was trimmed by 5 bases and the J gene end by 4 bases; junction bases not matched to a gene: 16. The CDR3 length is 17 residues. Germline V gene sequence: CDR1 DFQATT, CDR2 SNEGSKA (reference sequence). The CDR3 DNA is TGCAGTGCTCTAATAATAGAGGGACTAGCGGCTTCGTACGAGCAGTACGTC. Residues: CSALIIEGLAASYEQYV.

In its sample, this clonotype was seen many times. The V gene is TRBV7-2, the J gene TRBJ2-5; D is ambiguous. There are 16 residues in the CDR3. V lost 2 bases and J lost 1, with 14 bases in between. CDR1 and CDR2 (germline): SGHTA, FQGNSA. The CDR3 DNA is TGTGCCAGCAGCTTAATAGTGCCGTTTTTCCAAGAGACCCAGTACTTC. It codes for CASSLIVPFFQETQYF.

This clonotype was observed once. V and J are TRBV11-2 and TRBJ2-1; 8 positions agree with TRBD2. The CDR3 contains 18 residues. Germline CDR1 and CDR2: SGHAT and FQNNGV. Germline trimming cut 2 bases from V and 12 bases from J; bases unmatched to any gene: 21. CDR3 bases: TGTGCCAGCAGCTTAAGGGGCATGCGGTTCGTGGCGGGGGGAGGGCAGTTCTTC. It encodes CASSLRGMRFVAGGGQFF.

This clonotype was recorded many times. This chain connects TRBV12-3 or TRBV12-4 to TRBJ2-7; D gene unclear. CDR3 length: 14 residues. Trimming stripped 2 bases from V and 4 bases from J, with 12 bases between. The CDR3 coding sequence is TGTGCCAGCAGTTTACTCGTGGCCAATTACGAGCAGTACTTC. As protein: CASSLLVANYEQYF.

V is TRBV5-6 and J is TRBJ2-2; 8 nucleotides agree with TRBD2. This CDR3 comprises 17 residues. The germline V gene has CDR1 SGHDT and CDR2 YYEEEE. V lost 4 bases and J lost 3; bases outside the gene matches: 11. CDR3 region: CASSLPSGTRYTGELFF. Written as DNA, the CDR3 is TGTGCCAGCAGCCTCCCCTCCGGGACTAGATACACCGGGGAGCTGTTTTTT.